What follows are 19 T cell receptor beta chains derived from one specimen sequenced in a study of regulatory T cells in long-lasting Graves disease. Combining iRepertoire HTBI primers with Arm-PCR of CDR3 regions, the authors built TCR beta libraries. MiXCR, applied by TCRdb to the multiplex PCR reads, yields one record per CDR3 protein. The sample records about 500,000 distinct CDR3 sequences, 9.5% to 15% being singletons. The time point denotes: newly diagnosed GD, antithyroid drugs for less than 3 months. Isolated PBMC RNA provided the starting material for the TCR library. The same sample was also studied in work on T cells in Graves' hyperthyroidism and ophthalmopathy.

Sequencing used peripheral blood mononuclear cells (PBMCs), obtained at new diagnosis, from a patient treated with antithyroid drugs. These receptors originate from a woman aged 25 to 45 with Graves disease.

This clonotype has more than one count but fewer than ten. The V call is TRBV12-3 or TRBV12-4, the J call TRBJ2-2, with a weak D call TRBD2 (5 bases). The CDR3 runs to 16 residues. The germline V and J ends were trimmed by 2 bases and 5 bases, with 15 bases remaining between them. The CDR3 DNA reads TGTGCCAGCAGTTTAAATGTCGGGAAAGGGACCGGGGAGCTGTTTTTT. It specifies CASSLNVGKGTGELFF.

This clonotype has at least ten counts. For the CDR3, the DNA is TGCAGTGCCGTCAAGACGGAAAATGGCTACACCTTC. Amino acids: CSAVKTENGYTF. The rearrangement links TRBV20-1 to TRBJ1-2; no firm D call. CDR1 is DFQATT and CDR2 is SNEGSKA in the germline V gene (reference sequence). V lost 6 bases and J lost 6, with 14 bases in between. CDR3 length equals 12 residues.

In its sample, this clonotype was seen many times. This chain connects TRBV2 to TRBJ1-1; weak D call: TRBD1 (5 bases). The CDR3 sequence is 14 residues long. Germline V gives CDR1 SNHLY, CDR2 FYNNEI. The V end lost 7 bases, the J end lost 3 bases, and 15 bases lay between the germline ends. The CDR3 reads CASKKEGADTEAFF. In DNA, the CDR3 is TGTGCCAGCAAAAAGGAAGGGGCGGACACTGAAGCTTTCTTT.

This clonotype occurred many times. This rearrangement joins TRBV4-1 to TRBJ1-4; D possibly corresponds to TRBD1 (5 bases). CDR1 and CDR2 (germline): MGHRA, YSYEKL. V dropped 1 base and J dropped 6 bases, with 9 bases sitting between them. The CDR3 covers 14 residues. The CDR3 sequence is CASSQGGTHEKLFF. CDR3 coding DNA: TGCGCCAGCAGCCAAGGAGGGACCCATGAAAAACTGTTTTTT.

This chain links TRBV28 with TRBJ1-2; TRBD1 aligns across 9 bases. Germline CDR1 reads MDHEN; CDR2 reads SYDVKM. The CDR3 consists of 14 residues. Trimming removed 5 bases from V and 8 bases from J; junction bases left unmatched: 9. CDR3 sequence (DNA): TGTGCCAGCAGTAAGGGACAGGGACGCCGAGGCTACACCTTC. Translated: CASSKGQGRRGYTF.

This clonotype was recorded at least ten times. The chain employs TRBV5-6 and TRBJ2-5; D is unclear. The germline V gene has CDR1 SGHDT and CDR2 YYEEEE. This CDR3 comprises 18 residues. With 0 bases removed from V and 1 base from J, the gap between germline ends came to 19 bases. DNA of the CDR3: TGTGCCAGCAGCTTGGTTTCGTTATTCGGCAGGCTCCAAGAGACCCAGTACTTC. It is translated as CASSLVSLFGRLQETQYF.

This clonotype was observed many times. V gene TRBV15 combines with J gene TRBJ2-7, with D tentatively TRBD1 or TRBD2 (5 bases each). V lost 1 base and J lost 4, with 14 bases in between. The CDR3 length is 15 residues. Per the germline V gene, CDR1 is LNHNV and CDR2 is YYDKDF (reference sequence). The CDR3 nucleotides read TGTGCCACCAGCAGAGGAGGGGAGATCGGATACGAGCAGTACTTC. The encoded protein is CATSRGGEIGYEQYF.

J is TRBJ1-1 and V is TRBV18, with D uncertain. Germline CDR1 is KGHSH and CDR2 is LQKENI. The CDR3 covers 15 residues. V dropped 2 bases and J dropped 0 bases, with 10 bases sitting between them. CDR3 sequence: CASSPELDMNTEAFF. The CDR3 DNA follows: TGTGCCAGCTCACCAGAGCTAGACATGAACACTGAAGCTTTCTTT.

V usage is TRBV4-2 and J usage is TRBJ2-7; 7 nucleotides line up with TRBD2. V lost 0 bases and J lost 6; bases outside the gene matches: 5. Germline V gives CDR1 LGHNA, CDR2 YNFKEQ. The CDR3 consists of 14 residues. CDR3 in amino acids: CASSQDAGVIEQYF. Here the CDR3 DNA reads TGTGCCAGCAGCCAAGACGCGGGAGTAATCGAGCAGTACTTC.

This clonotype occurred many times. The gene calls are TRBV5-1 and TRBJ2-3; 9 bases are a match to TRBD2. The length of the CDR3 is 16 residues. V shed 0 bases and J 1 base; nucleotides not matched to a gene: 3. CDR1 is SGHRS and CDR2 is YFSETQ in the germline V gene. The CDR3 protein is CASSLGLAARTDTQYF. In DNA form, the CDR3 reads TGCGCCAGCAGCTTGGGACTAGCGGCCCGCACAGATACGCAGTATTTT.

In this sample, this clonotype turned up many times. The chain combines TRBV24-1 with TRBJ2-1; TRBD1 matches at 7 bases. Germline V gene lookup returns CDR1 KGHDR and CDR2 SFDVKD. The CDR3 loop spans 16 amino acids. The trim removed 4 bases at V and 7 bases at J, leaving 12 bases unmatched. The CDR3 is CATSDFAETGRNEQFF. In nucleotides, the CDR3 is TGTGCCACCAGTGACTTTGCCGAGACAGGGCGGAATGAGCAGTTCTTC.

This clonotype showed up many times. V is TRBV7-9 and J is TRBJ1-1, with TRBD1 identical over 7 bases. The junction had 5 bases not matched to a gene; V was cut back by 9 bases and J by 4 bases. This CDR3 has 12 residues. Germline V gene lookup returns CDR1 SEHNR and CDR2 FQNEAQ (reference sequence). CDR3 residues: CASREGATEAFF. The CDR3 region has the DNA TGTGCCAGTCGAGAGGGGGCCACTGAAGCTTTCTTT. Looking up the rest from reference TRBV7-9 and TRBJ1-1 gives the full variable domain: DTGVSQNPRHKITKRGQNVTFRCDPISEHNRLYWYRQTLGQGPEFLTYFQNEAQLEKSRLLSDRFSAERPKGSFSTLEIQRTEQGDSAMYLCASREGATEAFFGQGTRLTVV.

The rearrangement joins TRBV7-2 to TRBJ2-2, with a possible D match to TRBD1 (6 bases). With 3 bases removed from V and 6 bases from J, the gap between germline ends came to 17 bases. The CDR3 totals 16 residues. Germline V CDR1 and CDR2: SGHTA, FQGNSA. CDR3 DNA sequence: TGTGCCAGCAGCTTCTTGGGGACACTAACTGCCGGGGAGCTGTTTTTT. It translates to CASSFLGTLTAGELFF.

This clonotype was seen ten or more times. The gene calls are TRBV28 and TRBJ2-5; D may be TRBD1 (6 bases). Germline V gene sequence: CDR1 MDHEN, CDR2 SYDVKM. This CDR3 has 15 amino acids. V shed 8 bases and J shed 4 bases, with 20 bases lying between them. CDR3 bases: TGTGCCAGCGCCGCAGGTGGGGGCTGGGTAGAGACCCAGTACTTC. The encoded protein is CASAAGGGWVETQYF.

This clonotype was seen many times. In nucleotides, the CDR3 is TGTGCCAGCAGTTACCAGGGGGCGCGGACTGAAGCTTTCTTT. Translated: CASSYQGARTEAFF. V usage is TRBV27 and J usage is TRBJ1-1; TRBD1 matches at 8 bases. CDR3 length: 14 amino acids. From germline, CDR1 is MNHEY and CDR2 SMNVEV (reference sequence). The junction had 6 bases not matched to a gene; V was cut back by 4 bases and J by 5 bases.

This clonotype appeared a few times. The V call is TRBV11-2, the J call TRBJ2-1; D may be TRBD2 (5 bases). Germline values: CDR1 SGHAT, CDR2 FQNNGV. The CDR3 sequence is 16 residues long. V was shortened by 5 bases and J by 0 bases, with 14 bases between the two germline ends. CDR3 amino acids: CASSLRADSSYNEQFF. In DNA form, the CDR3 reads TGTGCCAGCAGCCTGAGAGCGGATAGCTCCTACAATGAGCAGTTCTTC.

This clonotype was recorded many times. The V call is TRBV5-1, the J call TRBJ1-1; D is possibly TRBD1 (5 bases). Trimming removed 5 bases at V and 0 bases at J, with 20 bases between. This CDR3 region has 17 residues. Germline V CDR1 and CDR2: SGHRS, YFSETQ. CDR3 bases: TGCGCCAGCAGACGGGACTCTCGGTTACCCATGAACACTGAAGCTTTCTTT. Translating gives CASRRDSRLPMNTEAFF.

The V gene is TRBV5-1, the J gene TRBJ2-2; 7 bases match TRBD2. Germline CDR1 reads SGHRS; CDR2 reads YFSETQ. The CDR3 runs 15 residues. The trim removed 2 bases at V and 1 base at J, leaving 2 bases unmatched. The CDR3, as DNA: TGCGCCAGCAGCTTTGCGGGAGAGAACACCGGGGAGCTGTTTTTT. This translates into CASSFAGENTGELFF. The entire variable domain, with the rest obtained from reference TRBV5-1 and TRBJ2-2, is as follows: KAGVTQTPRYLIKTRGQQVTLSCSPISGHRSVSWYQQTPGQGLQFLFEYFSETQRNKGNFPGRFSGRQFSNSRSEMNVSTLELGDSALYLCASSFAGENTGELFFGEGSRLTVL.

With regard to this clonotype: A far larger clone is one nucleotide away, so this likely arose from a read error. The CDR3 region is CASNEGTWNSYEQYF. The DNA of the CDR3 is TGTGCCAGCAACGAAGGGACCTGGAACTCCTACGAGCAGTACTTC. The chain links TRBV11-2 to TRBJ2-3, with D perhaps matching TRBD1 or TRBD2 (5 bases each). The better agreement between TRBJ2-7 and the DNA end casts doubt on the J call. The length of the CDR3 is 15 residues. Germline V CDR1 and CDR2: SGHAT, FQNNGV.